This TCR beta chain originates from a study of cytomegalovirus exposure and HLA in healthy donors. This CDR3 region has 16 residues. Germline assignment: CDR1 ENHRY and CDR2 SYGVKD. V was trimmed by 10 bases and J by 4 bases, leaving 25 bases between them. Amplification used 60 Vbeta primers and 13 Jbeta primers. The authors' processing: A follow-up analysis tallied about 80 million unique TCR beta chains, roughly 11 million shared. Measured with immunoSEQ multiplex PCR; TCRdb has only the in-frame clones, and not every one. V and J calls and clone size are as listed in that table; D and trimming were resolved from the DNA. The table lists some 190,000 clones, about four fifths of them singletons, with around 1.5% in the top ten. Study-level results: In a later analysis, compared with equally common non-associated chains, HLA-associated beta chains were more expanded. The dataset shows that most TCR sequences were rare, while some public TCRs occurred in many donors.

A note on this clone: Its antigen is not known.

The clonotype was recovered from a woman in her forties or fifties in good health and CMV-seronegative. Sample: PBMCs. The V gene is TRBV10-3, the J gene TRBJ1-1; no definite D call. The CDR3 DNA is TGTGCCACCTGCCCGACCGGAACTGGGCTATTCACTGAAGCTTTCTTT. Encoded protein: CATCPTGTGLFTEAFF.